Included here is one T cell receptor (beta chain) sequence, with context. Its antigen is not known. The CDR3 totals 16 residues. Germline lookup yields CDR1 GTSNPN and CDR2 SVGIG (reference sequence). Germline trimming cut 4 bases from V and 1 base from J; bases unmatched to any gene: 11. Systemic immunosuppression or a history of autoimmune disease excluded patients. These data originate in a study of OX40 agonist ivuxolimab in advanced cancers. Study background: Prior anti-PD-1, anti-PD-L1 or anti-CTLA-4 therapy did not bar entry, and roughly 40% had some.

Study-level results: Partly responding patients at 0.1-3.0 mg/kg showed some of the smallest clonal expansion. Also showing low normalized T-cell clonal expansion were some of the nonresponders.

The protocol was immunoSEQ multiplex PCR, while the TCRdb copy is restricted to in-frame clones and leaves out a portion. Of about 76,000 clones listed, 75% to 90% are singletons. The chain links TRBV30 to TRBJ2-3; TRBD2 aligns across 7 bases. The clonotype comes from an adult with an advanced solid tumor such as melanoma, head and neck, liver or kidney cancer. This specimen consisted of CD4+ or CD8+ T cells sorted from blood, obtained in a trial of the OX40 agonist ivuxolimab. The CDR3 protein is CAWTVGWSGGTDTQYF. For the CDR3, the DNA is TGTGCCTGGACGGTCGGTTGGAGCGGGGGCACAGATACGCAGTATTTT.